Sequencing of this T cell receptor beta chain was carried out in a study of blood T cell repertoires in COVID-19 (dated by TCRdb to about 2020). Study-level background: Collaborator samples came from the United States, Italy and Spain and covered acute and convalescent phases of COVID-19. The samples were drawn from two sources: the first 160 participants of the ongoing ImmuneRACE study, and approximately 1,300 subjects contributed by 6 global collaborators. The prospective study material was composed of cDNA or gDNA derived from T cells, B-cell-depleted T cells, or PBMCs. The repertoires were made available in a free public database intended to serve as a resource for research on the immune response to SARS-CoV-2. The dataset comprised deeply sampled blood TCRbeta repertoires from subjects exposed to, actively infected with, or recovered from COVID-19. Where available, HLA class I and class II types were taken from metadata supplied by the sample provider and were not determined by assay-based typing. A de-identified subject ID, COVID-19 status, age in years and sex were almost always included in the sample metadata. Paper-wide results and their limitations: The amount of clinical and demographic metadata varied by source and participant and was provided uncurated.

From the cysteine through the phenylalanine, the CDR3 covers 17 amino acids. The retained sequence is limited to the CDR3, 51 bases, with the frame set at the first base. Trimming leaves V shorter by 3 bases and J shorter by 9 bases, with the junction holding 16 bases beyond the gene matches. CDR1 is given as SGHDN and CDR2 as FVKESK, both from the germline V gene. The immunoSEQ Assay, a bias-controlled multiplex PCR, was used to amplify TCRbeta CDR3 regions from genomic DNA. On the study's bioinformatics: Nucleated cell counts per sample were estimated from amplification of reference gene primers within the assay. To quantify the absolute abundance of each unique TCRbeta CDR3 rearrangement, sequence reads were collapsed and filtered. Productive Simpson clonality was computed per sample as the square root of Simpson's diversity index over productive rearrangements. Sourced from immuneACCESS, this table was stored by TCRdb with only in-frame sequences that have V and J called. A share of the clones is absent; for the studies checked, an unresolved V gene accounts for under half, and the remainder has no known explanation. From that table come the V and J calls and clone size; the DNA was used to work out D and trimming. The sample table contains tens of thousands of clones; only one count was recorded for around 79% of them. Of the sample, about 15% falls within the top ten clones.

Whole blood was collected in K2EDTA tubes by collaborating institutions according to the institutions' own protocols. For TCRbeta analysis, collaborators shipped samples as frozen whole blood, isolated PBMCs, or DNA extracted from either of those sample types. For this clone: It lacks a known antigen. No quality values exist for individual bases; no much larger clone is one base distant.

The source material was peripheral blood. The sequence derives from a man at least 80 years old with active or convalescent COVID-19. The chain uses TRBV14 and TRBJ2-1; the central 8 bases match TRBD2. The bases are TGTGCCAGCAGCCATGATCTGGGGGGAGCGGGAGCTGGTGAGCAGTTCTTC. Protein translation: CASSHDLGGAGAGEQFF.